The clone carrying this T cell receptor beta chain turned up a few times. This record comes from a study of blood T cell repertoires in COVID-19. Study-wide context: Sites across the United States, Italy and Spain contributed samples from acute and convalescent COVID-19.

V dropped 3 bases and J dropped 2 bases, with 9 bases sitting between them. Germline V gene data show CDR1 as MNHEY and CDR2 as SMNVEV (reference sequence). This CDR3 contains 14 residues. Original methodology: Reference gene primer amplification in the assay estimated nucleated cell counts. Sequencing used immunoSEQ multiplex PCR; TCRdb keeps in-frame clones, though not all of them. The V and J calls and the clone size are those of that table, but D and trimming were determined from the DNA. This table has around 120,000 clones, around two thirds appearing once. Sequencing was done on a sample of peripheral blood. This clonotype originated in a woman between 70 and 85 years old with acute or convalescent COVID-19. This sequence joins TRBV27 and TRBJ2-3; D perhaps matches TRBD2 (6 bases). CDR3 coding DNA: TGTGCCAGCAGTTTGGAGCGGGTCACAGATACGCAGTATTTT. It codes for CASSLERVTDTQYF.